This T cell receptor beta chain is drawn from a study of shared clonotypes between healthy human individuals. Deep was the level used in running the assay. TCRdb keeps only in-frame clones here, not all; method: immunoSEQ multiplex PCR. The repertoire holds some 2,000,000 clones, with about 95% as singletons. Germline V lookup: CDR1 MNHNS, CDR2 SASEGT. The V end was cut by 3 bases, the J end by 0 bases, with 8 bases between. The CDR3 is 14 residues long. CD45RO-negative CD8 cells positively selected for CCR7 made up the naive population, which excluded terminally differentiated effector memory CD45RA+ cells.

Input material: naive CD8+ T cells sorted from blood. The source of this sequence is a young man in good health. V is TRBV6-1 and J is TRBJ2-5; D call uncertain. Here the CDR3 DNA reads TGTGCCAGCAGTGAGATAATGTACCAAGAGACCCAGTACTTC. This translates into CASSEIMYQETQYF.